Listed below are T cell receptor beta chains from one sample, sequenced in a study of T cell responses to AZD1222 COVID-19 vaccine. TCRdb keeps only in-frame clones here, not all; method: immunoSEQ multiplex PCR. This repertoire shows 150,000 to 200,000 clones, 94% found once; its top ten account for under 6%. Sequenced here: peripheral blood, sampled 28 days after the second AZD1222 dose. These receptors all come from an adult who received the AZD1222 COVID-19 vaccine. Both conserved end residues are part of each CDR3. The D gene is left open where the match is weak. Clone sizes are given selectively: once, few, many, or a class where the clone is expanded.

TRBV6-2/TRBV6-3,.,.,TRBJ1-4,CASSPLIATNEKLFF,TGTGCCAGCAGCCCTCTTATTGCAACTAATGAAAAACTGTTTTTT
TRBV11-3,TRBD2,.,TRBJ2-1,CASSPKTGLAGLYNEQFF,TGTGCCAGCAGCCCGAAGACGGGACTAGCGGGTCTCTACAATGAGCAGTTCTTC
TRBV12-3/TRBV12-4,.,.,TRBJ1-6,CASSLFGNSPLHF,TGTGCCAGCAGTTTATTTGGGAATTCACCCCTCCACTTT
TRBV6-5,.,.,TRBJ2-3,CASSPDDGTDTQYF,TGTGCCAGCAGTCCGGACGATGGCACAGATACGCAGTATTTT
TRBV9,.,.,TRBJ2-7,CASSVGGSYEQYF,TGTGCCAGCAGCGTTGGTGGATCCTACGAGCAGTACTTC
TRBV7-9,.,.,TRBJ2-7,CASSLVGNEQYF,TGTGCCAGCAGCTTAGTAGGGAACGAGCAGTACTTC
TRBV13,TRBD1,.,TRBJ2-7,CASSYTGQGSYEQYF,TGTGCCAGCAGCTACACGGGACAGGGATCCTACGAGCAGTACTTC
TRBV2,.,few,TRBJ1-1,CASKRRINTEAFF,TGTGCCAGCAAGAGGAGAATCAACACTGAAGCTTTCTTT
TRBV6-2/TRBV6-3,.,.,TRBJ2-7,CASSVGSPYPYEQYF,TGTGCCAGCAGTGTCGGGTCCCCCTACCCCTACGAGCAGTACTTC
TRBV5-1,.,.,TRBJ1-2,CASSLREGLDGYTF,TGCGCCAGCAGCTTGAGAGAGGGGCTCGATGGCTACACCTTC
TRBV18,.,.,TRBJ1-4,CASSPSMEKLFF,TGTGCCAGCTCACCATCTATGGAGAAACTGTTTTTT
TRBV5-8,TRBD1,.,TRBJ2-5,CASSDGTGGLTQYF,TGTGCCAGCAGCGACGGGACAGGGGGCCTAACCCAGTACTTC
TRBV5-1,TRBD2,.,TRBJ2-3,CASSAWGGRTDTQYF,TGCGCCAGCAGTGCTTGGGGCGGGAGAACAGATACGCAGTATTTT
TRBV24-1,TRBD2,.,TRBJ2-7,CATSDLQRTSGGYEQYF,TGTGCCACCAGTGATTTGCAACGAACTAGCGGGGGCTACGAGCAGTACTTC
TRBV5-8,.,.,TRBJ1-2,CASSPGDYGYTF,TGTGCCAGCAGCCCCGGAGACTATGGCTACACCTTC
TRBV6-5,.,.,TRBJ2-1,CASSYGGAGYNEQFF,TGTGCCAGCAGTTACGGGGGGGCCGGCTACAATGAGCAGTTCTTC